This T cell receptor beta chain was captured in a study of T cell responses to AZD1222 COVID-19 vaccine. Findings and caveats of the study: CD4 TCRs linked to vaccination spanned spike, dominating at 160-218 and 743-854. Clonal diversity was possibly underestimated, and the donors were mostly white British, with more females. Without day 14 samples, only post-peak T cell repertoires were studied.

Trimming pared 0 bases from V and 5 bases from J, leaving 12 bases between. CDR1 SGDLS and CDR2 YYNGEE come from the germline V gene. The CDR3 has 15 residues. The method was immunoSEQ multiplex PCR; TCRdb's version includes in-frame clones alone and lacks a portion of them. The sample holds about 140,000 clones, 90% to 95% seen once. Notes on this clone: The target antigen is unknown.

The source material was peripheral blood, sampled on day 0 of AZD1222 vaccination. The V and J genes are TRBV9 and TRBJ2-4; a weak D match, TRBD2 (6 bases). The TCR comes from an adult in good health. The chain's CDR3 is CASSVGPGGQNIQYF. The CDR3 nucleotides read TGTGCCAGCAGCGTAGGACCCGGGGGACAAAACATTCAGTACTTC.